Presented here are 26 T cell receptor beta chains from one specimen sequenced in a study of T cells in women clearing cervical HPV infection. TCRdb's copy holds only in-frame clones and misses some; the assay was immunoSEQ multiplex PCR. This listing includes tens of thousands of clones. Sequencing used blood buffy coat. The receptor set was obtained from a woman aged 18 to 75 with a cervical HPV16 infection that either progressed to CIN3+ or cleared (not recorded which).

As to this clone: The DNA ends 3 residues before the CDR3 does, and the rest of the CDR3 is filled in from the germline J gene. This chain connects TRBV19 to TRBJ1-5; perhaps TRBD1 as D (6 bases). V lost 5 bases, J lost 6 bases, and 17 bases lay in between. CDR3 length: 15 residues. CDR1 and CDR2 from the germline V gene are LNHDA and SQIVND (reference sequence). The CDR3 protein is CASSSDSLRGQPQHF. The sequenced part of the CDR3 DNA is TGTGCCAGTAGTTCGGACAGCTTGCGCGGTCAGCCC. Complete variable domain (other parts from reference TRBV19 and TRBJ1-5): DGGITQSPKYLFRKEGQNVTLSCEQNLNHDAMYWYRQDPGQGLRLIYYSQIVNDFQKGDIAEGYSVSREKKESFPLTVTSAQKNPTAFYLCASSSDSLRGQPQHFGDGTRLSIL.

With regard to this clone: The read comes to an end 3 residues before the CDR3 does, leaving the germline J gene to fill in the end. The J gene is TRBJ2-5, the V gene TRBV30; D perhaps matches TRBD2 (5 bases). This CDR3 comprises 12 residues. Trimming cost V 3 bases and J 7 bases, with 12 bases left between them. CDR1 and CDR2 (germline): GTSNPN, SVGIG (reference sequence). The CDR3 sequence: CAWSPDAGTQYF. The DNA read from the CDR3 is TGTGCCTGGAGCCCCGATGCGGGGACC.

A remark on this clone: The read stops 3 residues short of the end of the CDR3; the missing end is completed from the germline J gene. J is TRBJ2-3 and V is TRBV11-2; 13 bases are shared with TRBD2. The V gene's germline CDR1 is SGHAT and CDR2 FQNNGV. The CDR3 spans 15 residues. CDR3 protein: CASSFRTSGSGTQYF. Partial CDR3 DNA: TGTGCCAGCAGCTTTAGGACTAGCGGGAGCGGCACG.

Regarding this clone: The CDR3 extends 3 residues past the end of the read, so its final part is completed from the germline J gene. V and J are TRBV5-4 and TRBJ1-6; weak D call: TRBD1 (5 bases). CDR1 SGHNT and CDR2 YYREEE come from the germline V gene (reference sequence). V was clipped by 0 bases and J by 10 bases, with 11 bases between them. This CDR3 is built from 14 residues. The CDR3 loop reads CASSLATANSPLHF. The CDR3 DNA, read in part, is TGTGCCAGCAGCTTGGCGACAGCCAACTCACCC.

CDR3 loop: CASSVTGGDGTDTQYF. Partial CDR3 DNA: TGTGCCAGCAGTGTGACAGGGGGCGATGGAACAGATACG. The chain has TRBV6-4 and TRBJ2-3; 10 nucleotides match TRBD1. The read finishes 3 residues shy of the CDR3 end, and the germline J gene is used to complete it. This CDR3 region has 16 residues. The V segment lost 4 bases and the J segment 3 bases; nucleotides outside the gene matches: 7. CDR1 and CDR2 from the germline V gene are MRHNA and SNTAGT.

In the case of this clone: Read coverage stops 3 residues before the CDR3 terminus; the germline J gene supplies the remainder. This chain connects TRBV6-2 or TRBV6-3 to TRBJ2-1, with D unclear. In germline, CDR1 is MNHEY, CDR2 SVGEGT. The V end lost 6 bases, the J end lost 2 bases, and 17 bases lay between the germline ends. This CDR3 is built from 16 residues. CDR3 loop: CASRPTHQKTYNEQFF. The CDR3 bases that were read are TGTGCCAGCAGACCCACCCACCAGAAAACCTACAATGAG.

Remarks on this clone: The read finishes 3 residues shy of the CDR3 end, and the germline J gene is used to complete it. The J gene is TRBJ1-5, the V gene TRBV2, with 12 bases aligning to TRBD1. The CDR3 extends over 15 amino acids. V lost 6 bases, J lost 7 bases, and 7 bases stayed unmatched. CDR1 SNHLY and CDR2 FYNNEI come from the germline V gene. The DNA read from the CDR3 is TGTGCCAGCAGCCCCGGGACAGGGGGCAGGCAGCCC. This gives the protein CASSPGTGGRQP. The whole CDR3 region reads CASSPGTGGRQPQHF.

Of note for this clone: From the germline J gene comes the end of the CDR3, since the read stops 3 residues before it. The chain carries TRBV15 and TRBJ1-2; 10 bases align to TRBD1. The CDR3 loop spans 14 amino acids. CDR1 LNHNV and CDR2 YYDKDF come from the germline V gene (reference sequence). J gave up 7 bases and V 1 base, and 3 bases lay outside the gene matches. This chain's CDR3 is CATSRARTGGGYTF. CDR3 DNA (partial): TGTGCCACCAGCAGAGCCCGGACAGGGGGTGGC.

Comments on this clone: The CDR3 end lies 3 residues beyond the end of the read and is filled in from the germline J gene. The rearrangement links TRBV2 to TRBJ2-7; no clear D. Germline CDR1 is SNHLY and CDR2 is FYNNEI. There are 12 residues in the CDR3. Trimming cost V 4 bases and J 3 bases, with 7 bases left between them. CDR3 DNA (partial): TGTGCCAGCAGTGGAACAGACTACGAG. Its protein product is CASSGTDYE. The whole CDR3 region reads CASSGTDYEQYF. Variable domain in full (rest from reference TRBV2 and TRBJ2-7): EPEVTQTPSHQVTQMGQEVILRCVPISNHLYFYWYRQILGQKVEFLVSFYNNEISEKSEIFDDQFSVERPDGSNFTLKIRSTKLEDSAMYFCASSGTDYEQYFGPGTRLTVT.

Points on this clone: The read halts 3 residues ahead of the CDR3 end, with the missing end drawn from the germline J gene. The chain employs TRBV7-3 and TRBJ2-6; D is uncertain. The germline V and J ends were trimmed by 5 bases and 2 bases, with 16 bases remaining between them. Per germline, CDR1 SGHTA and CDR2 FQGTGA. CDR3 length: 17 amino acids. The covered CDR3 bases are TGTGCCAGCAGCAATCGACCGGGTGAGGCTGGGGCCAACGTC. This codes for CASSNRPGEAGANV. In full, the CDR3 reads CASSNRPGEAGANVLTF.

The chain's CDR3 is CASRGTDRTDTQYF. CDR3 DNA, as far as it was read: TGTGCCAGCAGGGGGACAGACCGCACAGATACG. The J gene is TRBJ2-3, the V gene TRBV2, with 7 nucleotides matching TRBD1. The read finishes 3 residues shy of the CDR3 end, and the germline J gene is used to complete it. The CDR3 has 14 amino acids. The V segment lost 6 bases and the J segment 1 base; nucleotides outside the gene matches: 4. CDR1 and CDR2 (germline): SNHLY, FYNNEI.

On this clone: The CDR3 is cut off 3 residues early in the read; its end comes from the germline J gene. The rearrangement joins TRBV2 to TRBJ2-7; 7 nucleotides align to TRBD1. This CDR3 region has 13 residues. Trimming took 5 bases from V and 6 from J; bases not matched to a gene: 7. The germline CDR1 and CDR2 sequences are SNHLY and FYNNEI. CDR3 DNA (partial): TGTGCCAGCAGTTACGACAGGGTACGCGAG. This codes for CASSYDRVRE. The whole CDR3 protein reads CASSYDRVREQYF.

CDR3 region: CATSRGVGTSGRGRAGELFF. The sequenced part of the CDR3 DNA is TGTGCCACCAGCAGAGGCGTCGGGACTAGCGGGAGGGGACGGGCCGGGGAG. The gene calls are TRBV15 and TRBJ2-2; 16 nucleotides match TRBD2. The read ends 3 residues before the CDR3 terminus; that terminus is restored from the germline J gene. This CDR3 comprises 20 residues. V shed 1 base and J 6 bases; nucleotides not matched to a gene: 11. The germline V gene encodes CDR1 LNHNV and CDR2 YYDKDF (reference sequence). Using reference TRBV15 and TRBJ2-2 for the parts outside the CDR3, the full variable domain is DAMVIQNPRYQVTQFGKPVTLSCSQTLNHNVMYWYQQKSSQAPKLLFHYYDKDFNNEADTPDNFQSRRPNTSFCFLDIRSPGLGDTAMYLCATSRGVGTSGRGRAGELFFGEGSRLTVL.

Remarks on this clone: The CDR3 is cut off 3 residues early in the read; its end comes from the germline J gene. The chain couples TRBV5-1 to TRBJ1-1; 8 bases match TRBD1. The germline CDR1 and CDR2 sequences are SGHRS and YFSETQ. Losses at the gene ends were 0 bases for V and 2 bases for J; bases not matched to a gene: 3. This CDR3 has 15 residues. The sequenced part of the CDR3 DNA is TGCGCCAGCAGCTTGGCAGGGGGCGGAAACACTGAA. As protein: CASSLAGGGNTE. In full, the CDR3 is CASSLAGGGNTEAFF.

Notes on this clone: Read data end 3 residues before the CDR3 end; the end is taken from the germline J gene. The chain recombines TRBV18 with TRBJ2-7, with TRBD1 matching 7 bases. The CDR3 sequence is 14 residues long. Germline loops: CDR1 KGHSH, CDR2 LQKENI. Trimming took 2 bases from V and 6 from J; bases not matched to a gene: 7. The covered CDR3 bases are TGTGCCAGCTCACCAAATCGACAGGGTGGCGAG. As protein: CASSPNRQGGE. The full CDR3 sequence reads CASSPNRQGGEQYF.

In the case of this clone: The read stops 3 residues short of the end of the CDR3; the missing end is completed from the germline J gene. The J gene is TRBJ2-3, the V gene TRBV20-1; D is perhaps TRBD1 (6 bases). This CDR3 contains 15 residues. Germline V lookup: CDR1 DFQATT, CDR2 SNEGSKA (reference sequence). This chain's CDR3 is CSARGTMGAGETQYF. The DNA read from the CDR3 is TGCAGTGCTAGAGGGACAATGGGGGCTGGCGAGACG.

As concerns this clone: The CDR3 end lies 3 residues beyond the end of the read and is filled in from the germline J gene. The chain couples TRBV23-1 to TRBJ2-2; tentative D call: TRBD1 (5 bases). TRBV23-1 has ORF status, its function being uncertain. This CDR3 comprises 15 residues. Deletions cut 8 bases from V and 6 bases from J, with 19 bases between. CDR3 loop: CASLSTSRVPGELFF. CDR3 DNA (partial): TGCGCCAGCCTGTCAACCAGCAGGGTCCCCGGGGAG.

As for this clone: The DNA ends 3 residues before the CDR3 does, and the rest of the CDR3 is filled in from the germline J gene. The chain links TRBV2 to TRBJ2-3; tentative D call: TRBD1 (6 bases). The germline V and J ends were trimmed by 7 bases and 2 bases, with 7 bases remaining between them. The CDR3 contains 12 residues. Germline CDR1 SNHLY, CDR2 FYNNEI. The CDR3 is CASNRDTDTQYF. The sequenced CDR3 bases are TGTGCCAGCAACAGGGACACAGATACG.

Notes on this clone: With the read ending 3 residues before the CDR3 end, the germline J gene is used to fill in that end. This chain joins TRBV2 and TRBJ2-7; D may be TRBD1 or TRBD2 (6 bases each). Trimming removed 4 bases from V and 5 bases from J, with 15 bases in between. This CDR3 comprises 14 residues. Germline CDR1 is SNHLY and CDR2 is FYNNEI. Incomplete CDR3 DNA: TGTGCCAGCAGTGTACAGGGAGGTAGGAACGAG. As protein: CASSVQGGRNE. The full CDR3 sequence reads CASSVQGGRNEQYF. Supplemented by reference TRBV2 and TRBJ2-7, the full variable domain reads EPEVTQTPSHQVTQMGQEVILRCVPISNHLYFYWYRQILGQKVEFLVSFYNNEISEKSEIFDDQFSVERPDGSNFTLKIRSTKLEDSAMYFCASSVQGGRNEQYFGPGTRLTVT.

Details on this clone: The missing CDR3 end, 3 residues past where the read stops, is filled in from the germline J gene. The chain is built from TRBV5-1 and TRBJ2-1, with 7 positions matching TRBD1. The germline gives CDR1 SGHRS, CDR2 YFSETQ. CDR3 length: 14 residues. V lost 3 bases to trimming and J lost 5 bases; unmatched junction nucleotides: 5. CDR3 loop: CASSSLDRNNEQFF. The DNA read from the CDR3 is TGCGCCAGCAGCTCCCTGGACAGGAACAATGAG.

On this clone: The read finishes 3 residues shy of the CDR3 end, and the germline J gene is used to complete it. This chain uses TRBV10-3 with TRBJ2-3; TRBD1 aligns across 7 bases. This CDR3 contains 14 residues. CDR1 is ENHRY, CDR2 SYGVKD, per germline. This chain's CDR3 is CAISEGQEGQPQYF. The sequenced CDR3 bases are TGTGCCATCAGTGAGGGACAGGAAGGTCAGCCG.

About this clone itself: The read stops 3 residues short of the end of the CDR3; the missing end is completed from the germline J gene. The genes are TRBV7-9 and TRBJ2-1; TRBD1 matches 7 bases. The ends lost 7 bases at V and 3 bases at J; junction bases unmatched: 6. Looked up from germline, CDR1 is SEHNR and CDR2 is FQNEAQ (reference sequence). The CDR3 loop spans 14 amino acids. CDR3 DNA, as far as it was read: TGTGCCAGCAACCAACGGACAGGCTACAATGAG. Translation: CASNQRTGYNE. The full CDR3 reads CASNQRTGYNEQFF. The whole variable domain, remainder taken from reference TRBV7-9 and TRBJ2-1, is DTGVSQNPRHKITKRGQNVTFRCDPISEHNRLYWYRQTLGQGPEFLTYFQNEAQLEKSRLLSDRFSAERPKGSFSTLEIQRTEQGDSAMYLCASNQRTGYNEQFFGPGTRLTVL.

With regard to this clone: From the germline J gene comes the end of the CDR3, since the read stops 3 residues before it. The chain is built from TRBV5-4 and TRBJ1-1; D remains unclear. Trimming stripped 1 base from V and 5 bases from J, with 6 bases between. CDR3 length: 12 amino acids. Germline V lookup: CDR1 SGHNT, CDR2 YYREEE (reference sequence). The DNA read from the CDR3 is TGTGCCAGCAGCTTGATAGGGACTGAA. This sequence encodes CASSLIGTE. The entire CDR3 reads CASSLIGTEAFF.

Incomplete CDR3 DNA: TGCGCCAGCAGCTTGCGGACTAGCGATGCCAATGAG. Translated, it gives CASSLRTSDANE. The entire CDR3 reads CASSLRTSDANEQFF. The chain links TRBV5-1 to TRBJ2-1, with 9 bases that match TRBD2. Sequencing ends 3 residues short of the CDR3 end; the germline J gene provides the rest. The length of the CDR3 is 15 residues. J gave up 6 bases and V 1 base, and 5 bases lay outside the gene matches. From germline, CDR1 is SGHRS and CDR2 YFSETQ.

Notes on this clone: The CDR3 extends 3 residues past the end of the read, so its final part is completed from the germline J gene. This sequence joins TRBV18 and TRBJ2-5, with 11 bases that match TRBD2. Germline CDR1 is KGHSH and CDR2 is LQKENI. CDR3 length: 15 amino acids. Trimming at V came to 1 base and at J to 3 bases, leaving 1 base not matched to a gene. CDR3 in amino acids: CASSPRLAGKETQYF. CDR3 DNA, as far as it was read: TGTGCCAGCTCACCACGACTAGCGGGGAAAGAGACC.

In regard to this clone: The read terminates 3 residues ahead of where the CDR3 ends, so the germline J gene completes it. The rearrangement uses TRBV4-1 and TRBJ2-7; D call uncertain. CDR3 size: 15 residues. Germline values: CDR1 MGHRA, CDR2 YSYEKL. Trimming removed 0 bases at V and 3 bases at J, with 12 bases between. CDR3 in amino acids: CASSQDSRLFYEQYF. CDR3 DNA, as far as it was read: TGCGCCAGCAGCCAAGATTCCAGGCTCTTCTACGAG.